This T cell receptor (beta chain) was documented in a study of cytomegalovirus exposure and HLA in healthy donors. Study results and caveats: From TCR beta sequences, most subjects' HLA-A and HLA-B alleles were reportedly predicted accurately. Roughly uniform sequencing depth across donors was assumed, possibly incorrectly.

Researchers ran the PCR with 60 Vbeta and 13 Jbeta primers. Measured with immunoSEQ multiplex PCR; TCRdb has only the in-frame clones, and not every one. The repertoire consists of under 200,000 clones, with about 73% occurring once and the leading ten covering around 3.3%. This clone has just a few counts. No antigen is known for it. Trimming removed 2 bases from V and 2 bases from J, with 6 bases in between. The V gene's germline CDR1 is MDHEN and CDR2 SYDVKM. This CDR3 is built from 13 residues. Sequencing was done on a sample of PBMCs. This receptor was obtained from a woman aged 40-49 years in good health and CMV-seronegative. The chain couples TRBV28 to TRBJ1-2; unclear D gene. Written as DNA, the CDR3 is TGTGCCAGCAGTTTACGGGAAAACTATGGCTACACCTTC. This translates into CASSLRENYGYTF.